Listed below are T cell receptor beta chains from one sample, sequenced in a study of blood T cell repertoires in COVID-19. The repertoire was sequenced with immunoSEQ multiplex PCR; TCRdb's copy has only in-frame clones and lacks some. The table includes about 88,000 clones, about 85% detected once. The sequencing sample was made of peripheral blood. These TCRs come from a woman between 65 and 79 years old with acute or convalescent COVID-19. CDR3s include the opening cysteine and the closing phenylalanine or tryptophan. The D gene is left open where the match is weak. Some rows mark clone size as missing; the rest say once, few, many or name a class of expanded clone.

size	D	V	J	DNA	CDR3
.	TRBD1	TRBV28	TRBJ1-2	TGTGCCAGCAGTACGTTCCGGGACAGGGGATTATATGGCTACACCTTC	CASSTFRDRGLYGYTF
.	TRBD2	TRBV6-4	TRBJ2-1	TGTGCCAGCAGTGCTACTAGCGGGAATGGTGGTGAGCAGTTCTTC	CASSATSGNGGEQFF
.	TRBD1	TRBV2	TRBJ1-5	TGTGCCAGCAGGGCCCGACAGGGTGGTCAGCCCCAGCATTTT	CASRARQGGQPQHF
.	TRBD2	TRBV7-9	TRBJ2-5	TGTGCCAGCACCAAGGGGGTAGCGGGAGTGGAAGAGACCCAGTACTTC	CASTKGVAGVEETQYF
.	TRBD2	TRBV5-1	TRBJ2-3	TGCGCCAGCAGCGAAAGCGGGACGACAGATACGCAGTATTTT	CASSESGTTDTQYF
.	TRBD1	TRBV19	TRBJ1-2	TGTGCCAGTAGTATCAACCGGGACAGGGGTCAAGGCTACACCTTC	CASSINRDRGQGYTF
.	TRBD1	TRBV28	TRBJ1-1	TGTGCCAGCAGGAGGGGGCAGGCTGAAGCTTTCTTT	CASRRGQAEAFF
.	.	TRBV7-8	TRBJ1-1	TGTGCCAGCAGCTTGGGCTTACTGACAGCTAAGGACACTGAAGCTTTCTTT	CASSLGLLTAKDTEAFF
.	TRBD1	TRBV4-1	TRBJ2-3	TGCGCCAGCAGCCAAATCCCTTCCGACAGGGCTAGCACAGATACGCAGTATTTT	CASSQIPSDRASTDTQYF
once	.	TRBV12-3/TRBV12-4	TRBJ1-1	TGTGCCAGCAGTTTAGGGGCCACTGAAGCTTTCTTT	CASSLGATEAFF
.	TRBD2	TRBV6-6	TRBJ2-1	TGTGCCAGCAGTTACAGTGGCGGGGGGGCCGGGGAGCAGTTCTTC	CASSYSGGGAGEQFF
.	TRBD1	TRBV4-1	TRBJ1-6	TGCGCCAGCAGCCAAGATGGCGGACAGGGGTGGTCACCCCTCCACTTT	CASSQDGGQGWSPLHF
.	TRBD1	TRBV6-4	TRBJ1-6	TGTGCCAGCAGCCCAGGACAGGGGCCTAATTCACCCCTCCACTTT	CASSPGQGPNSPLHF
.	.	TRBV3-1/TRBV3-2	TRBJ1-1	TGTGCCAGCAGAATGGACAGTTTGAACACTGAAGCTTTCTTT	CASRMDSLNTEAFF
.	TRBD1	TRBV14	TRBJ1-2	TGTGCCAGCAGCCTAGGCAGGGGACAGAACTATGGCTACACCTTC	CASSLGRGQNYGYTF
.	TRBD1	TRBV10-2	TRBJ1-2	TGCGCCAGCACTATGACAGGGGAGGCTGGTGGCTACACCTTC	CASTMTGEAGGYTF
.	.	TRBV4-2	TRBJ2-2	TGTGCCAGCAGCCAATCGTCGGCTAGAGGGCCCGGGGAGCTGTTTTTT	CASSQSSARGPGELFF
.	.	TRBV7-8	TRBJ1-2	TGTGCCAGCATCCCATACCTGGGCGGGCCATATGGCTACACCTTC	CASIPYLGGPYGYTF
.	TRBD1	TRBV6-5	TRBJ1-2	TGTGCCAGCAGTTATTCCCGGACAGGGGGCTACACCTTC	CASSYSRTGGYTF
.	TRBD2	TRBV14	TRBJ2-1	TGTGCCAGCAGCCAAGTAGCGGGAGGGCCGGGTGAGCAGTTCTTC	CASSQVAGGPGEQFF
.	.	TRBV20-1	TRBJ1-2	TGCAGTGCTAGTCCAGGGTATTCGGGTGGCTACACCTTC	CSASPGYSGGYTF
.	.	TRBV29-1	TRBJ2-1	TGCAGCGTCACGTACGGGCGCAGGGTTGAGCAGTTCTTC	CSVTYGRRVEQFF
.	.	TRBV5-1	TRBJ1-2	TGCGCCAGCAGCTTGGGGGACCCGATCCAGGGCGGGGGTGGCTACACCTTC	CASSLGDPIQGGGGYTF
.	TRBD1	TRBV19	TRBJ1-2	TGTGCCAGTAGTGCCCGGGACAGGGGAGGAGATAACTATGGCTACACCTTC	CASSARDRGGDNYGYTF
few	TRBD1	TRBV19	TRBJ1-3	TGTGCCAGTAGGCTGACCGGGACAGGAAGAAACACCATATATTTT	CASRLTGTGRNTIYF
.	TRBD2	TRBV28	TRBJ2-3	TGTGCCAGCAGTTCCATACTAGCGGGGGGGGCATCAGATACGCAGTATTTT	CASSSILAGGASDTQYF
few	.	TRBV7-9	TRBJ1-5	TGTGCCAGCAGCTTAGAAGGAGGGACTAATCAGCCCCAGCATTTT	CASSLEGGTNQPQHF
.	TRBD1	TRBV10-3	TRBJ1-2	TGTGCCATCAGTGAGTCGGGAGGACAGGCCTATGGCTACACCTTC	CAISESGGQAYGYTF
.	TRBD1	TRBV4-1	TRBJ1-2	TGCGCCAGCAGCCAAGATTTTCCCGGGACAGGGGCCCATGGCTACACCTTC	CASSQDFPGTGAHGYTF
.	TRBD2	TRBV6-5	TRBJ2-5	TGTGCCAGCTCGACGGGGGGTAGGGAGACCCAGTACTTC	CASSTGGRETQYF
.	.	TRBV19	TRBJ2-3	TGTGCCACCCTCAGGGAAAGCACAGATACGCAGTATTTT	CATLRESTDTQYF
few	.	TRBV19	TRBJ1-2	TGTGCCAGTAGTCCACTCGGAAGGGGCGCGGACTATGGCTACACCTTC	CASSPLGRGADYGYTF
.	TRBD1	TRBV19	TRBJ1-2	TGTGCCAGTAGTATTCAGGGACAGGGACCTTATGGCTACACCTTC	CASSIQGQGPYGYTF
.	.	TRBV14	TRBJ1-1	TGTGCCAGCAGCCCCGGGAGTGAAGCTTTCTTT	CASSPGSEAFF
.	.	TRBV7-2	TRBJ1-3	TGTGCCAGCAGCTTAGTACGGGGGGTGCAGGGAAACACCATATATTTT	CASSLVRGVQGNTIYF
.	.	TRBV29-1	TRBJ2-5	TGCAGCGTTGAACGTATGGGAGCCCAAGAGACCCAGTACTTC	CSVERMGAQETQYF